The clone carrying this T cell receptor (beta chain) was recorded only once. Its antigen is not identified. This specimen belongs to a study of shared clonotypes between healthy human individuals. Study details: Per-donor plates numbered three CD4 naive, three CD4 memory, two CD8 naive and one CD8 memory. Study-level points and caveats: Non-shared clonotypes showed lower generation probabilities than clonotypes common to all four donors. Among donors, the sharing of clonotypes was expected to be influenced by sequencing depth.

The assay was run at deep level. Assay: immunoSEQ multiplex PCR; the TCRdb copy retains only in-frame clones and omits some. The table records hundreds of thousands of clones, around 73% of them present only once. The clonotype originates from a woman aged 25-40 years in good health. Sequenced: memory CD4+ T cells sorted from blood. Subset specified: CD45RA-negative fraction.

The CDR3 spells CAQGRAGNTIYF. The CDR3 DNA sequence: TGTGCCCAAGGGCGCGCTGGAAACACCATATATTTT. The chain uses TRBV2 and TRBJ1-3; D is ambiguous. This CDR3 comprises 12 residues. Trimming cost V 11 bases and J 2 bases, with 10 bases left between them. The V gene's germline CDR1 is SNHLY and CDR2 FYNNEI.